This T cell receptor (beta chain) was captured in a study of siplizumab effects on memory and regulatory T cells. CDR1 and CDR2 (germline): MGHRA, YSYEKL. The CDR3 is made up of 17 amino acids. The V segment lost 4 bases and the J segment 4 bases; nucleotides outside the gene matches: 13. This table comes from immunoSEQ multiplex PCR, and its TCRdb copy is limited to in-frame clones, with some not included. There are over 85,000 clones in the sample; nearly 95% occur only once, and over 0.25% lies in the top ten. The gene calls are TRBV4-1 and TRBJ2-1; 7 bases map to TRBD1. Sequences were obtained from non-Treg CD4+ T cells sorted from blood. This clonotype was sampled from a human donor in good health. The CDR3: CASSPRPQGLQYNEQFF. CDR3 in DNA: TGCGCCAGCAGCCCCAGGCCACAGGGGTTACAGTACAATGAGCAGTTCTTC.